Shown below are 13 T cell receptor beta chains from a single sample sequenced in a study of shared clonotypes between healthy human individuals. Generated by immunoSEQ multiplex PCR, the TCRdb table keeps only in-frame clones and is missing some. Here the sample spans about 180,000 clones, about 93% being singletons. The source material was naive CD4+ T cells sorted from blood. Subset: CD45RA+ positively selected. The receptors here all came from a woman in her 30s in good health.

The V and J genes are TRBV29-1 and TRBJ2-5, with a possible D match to TRBD2 (6 bases). Germline V gene lookup returns CDR1 SQVTM and CDR2 ANQGSEA. This CDR3 is built from 12 residues. Trimming took 7 bases from V and 1 from J, leaving 10 bases between them. DNA for the CDR3: TGCAGCGCCGGGACTGTCCAAGAGACCCAGTACTTC. Its protein product is CSAGTVQETQYF.

The rearrangement joins TRBV27 to TRBJ2-5; D may be TRBD1 or TRBD2 (5 bases each). The J call may be in error: the DNA end matches TRBJ2-7 better. CDR1 is MNHEY, CDR2 SMNVEV, per germline (reference sequence). CDR3 size: 15 residues. CDR3 in DNA: TGTGCCAGCAGTGCCCCCGGGACCTCCAGGTACGAGCAGTACTTC. Protein sequence: CASSAPGTSRYEQYF.

The chain combines TRBV28 with TRBJ2-3; no reliable D call. Germline-derived CDR1 and CDR2 are MDHEN and SYDVKM. V lost 3 bases to trimming and J lost 0 bases, with 7 bases between them. This CDR3 has 14 residues. CDR3 protein: CASSLPVSTDTQYF. CDR3 coding DNA: TGTGCCAGCAGTTTGCCGGTTAGCACAGATACGCAGTATTTT.

The chain is built from TRBV27 and TRBJ2-5; D remains ambiguous. This CDR3 has 14 amino acids. Germline CDR1 MNHEY, CDR2 SMNVEV (reference sequence). Trimming removed 0 bases from V and 8 bases from J, with 13 bases in between. The CDR3 loop is CASSLSWAPATQYF. CDR3 nucleotide sequence: TGTGCCAGCAGTTTATCGTGGGCCCCCGCAACCCAGTACTTC.

The chain recombines TRBV5-1 with TRBJ2-5; 8 nucleotides align to TRBD1. The V and J ends lost 5 bases and 4 bases, in that order; junction bases with no gene match: 10. The CDR3 length is 15 residues. Germline V gene data show CDR1 as SGHRS and CDR2 as YFSETQ. The CDR3 loop is CASSFGQGTVETQYF. For the CDR3, the DNA is TGCGCCAGCAGTTTTGGACAGGGAACAGTAGAGACCCAGTACTTC.

The chain has TRBV7-3 and TRBJ2-6; D call uncertain. Germline V gene data show CDR1 as SGHTA and CDR2 as FQGTGA. Trimming shortened V by 4 bases and J by 2 bases, and 12 bases separated the two germline ends. This CDR3 has 16 amino acids. CDR3: CASSWPKGAGANVLTF. The CDR3 nucleotides are TGTGCCAGCAGCTGGCCAAAGGGTGCTGGGGCCAACGTCCTGACTTTC.

The genes are TRBV6-5 and TRBJ2-3; TRBD2 agrees at 8 bases. The V and J ends lost 6 bases and 0 bases, in that order; junction bases with no gene match: 5. Germline values: CDR1 MNHEY, CDR2 SVGAGI. The CDR3 is 15 residues long. DNA of the CDR3: TGTGCCAGCAGGTTTCTAGCGGGCAGCACAGATACGCAGTATTTT. Its protein is CASRFLAGSTDTQYF.

The CDR3 loop is CAWSGLRGLYSNQPQHF. The CDR3, as DNA: TGTGCCTGGAGTGGCCTTAGGGGGCTATATAGCAATCAGCCCCAGCATTTT. The chain joins TRBV30 to TRBJ1-5; TRBD1 agrees at 7 bases. V was pared by 1 base and J by 0 bases, with 9 bases of the junction left unmatched. From germline, CDR1 is GTSNPN and CDR2 SVGIG (reference sequence). CDR3 length: 17 residues.

The rearrangement links TRBV6-5 to TRBJ1-2; TRBD1 matches at 7 bases. V lost 5 bases, J lost 1 base, and 4 bases stayed unmatched. CDR3 length: 14 residues. Germline CDR1 is MNHEY and CDR2 is SVGAGI. CDR3 loop: CASSLDRINYGYTF. The CDR3 coding sequence is TGTGCCAGCAGTCTGGACAGGATTAACTATGGCTACACCTTC.

The rearrangement uses TRBV9 and TRBJ1-1; D is unresolved. The CDR3 contains 8 residues. The V end was cut by 5 bases, the J end by 7 bases, with 0 bases between. Germline V gene sequence: CDR1 SGDLS, CDR2 YYNGEE. The CDR3 here is CASSEAFF. The CDR3 DNA reads as TGTGCCAGCAGTGAAGCTTTCTTT.

The chain carries TRBV10-3 and TRBJ2-7; TRBD1 might be the D (5 bases). V was clipped by 6 bases and J by 2 bases, with 14 bases between them. The CDR3 is made up of 14 amino acids. Germline V lookup: CDR1 ENHRY, CDR2 SYGVKD. The CDR3 bases are TGTGCCATCAGCCTACAGGACCCACCCTACGAGCAGTACTTC. This gives the protein CAISLQDPPYEQYF.

This chain uses TRBV28 with TRBJ2-1; TRBD2 aligns across 12 bases. The V segment lost 5 bases and the J segment 8 bases; nucleotides outside the gene matches: 7. The CDR3 length is 15 residues. Looked up from germline, CDR1 is MDHEN and CDR2 is SYDVKM. The CDR3 region has the DNA TGTGCCAGCAGTCCCCGACTAGCGGGAGTACATGAGCAGTTCTTC. Its translation: CASSPRLAGVHEQFF.

The chain joins TRBV10-1 to TRBJ2-7; 7 bases match TRBD2. This CDR3 is 16 amino acids long. Germline CDR1 WNHNN, CDR2 SYGVQD (reference sequence). Trimming cost V 2 bases and J 1 base; bases outside gene matches: 8. Here the CDR3 reads CASSESVTSASYEQYF. The DNA of the CDR3 is TGCGCCAGCAGTGAGAGTGTAACTAGCGCATCCTACGAGCAGTACTTC.